This TCR beta chain is from a study of blood T cell repertoires in COVID-19. Whole-study context: The United States, Italy and Spain were the sources of the acute and convalescent COVID-19 samples.

Authors' processing steps: From reference gene primer amplification, estimates of nucleated cell counts were derived. TCRdb's table, derived via immunoSEQ multiplex PCR, lists solely in-frame clones and lacks some. The V and J calls and clone size come from that table; D and trimming were worked out from the DNA. This table holds about 120,000 clones, roughly 83% found once. The length of the CDR3 is 15 residues. CDR1 is SGHVS, CDR2 FNYEAQ, per germline. Trimming cost V 1 base and J 3 bases; bases outside gene matches: 6. The sequencing sample was made of peripheral blood. The origin of this receptor is a man aged 25-45 years with acute or convalescent COVID-19. V gene TRBV7-6 combines with J gene TRBJ2-7, with 7 bases aligning to TRBD1. The CDR3 is CASSLDNTGDYEQYF. CDR3 nucleotides: TGTGCCAGCAGCTTAGACAACACAGGGGACTACGAGCAGTACTTC.